This TCR beta chain was observed in a study of PD-L1 blockade in urothelial cancer. Across the study: Starting around 2014, patients were given atezolizumab (1,200 mg intravenously every 3 weeks). Blood was tested 3 weeks (second dose) and 6 weeks into treatment. Overall study results and limits: For durable-benefit patients, tumor-associated blood clones expanded more at 3 weeks.

CDR1 is SGHNT, CDR2 YENEEA, per germline. The CDR3 runs 15 residues. J was trimmed by 8 bases and V by 5 bases; bases with no gene match: 11. This table comes from immunoSEQ multiplex PCR, and its TCRdb copy is limited to in-frame clones, with some not included. This sample has tens of thousands of clones, with approximately 81% found just once. With regard to this clone: Its antigen remains unknown.

Described time point: pretreatment peripheral blood. This sequence originates from a man in his fifties or sixties with urothelial cancer. The sequences come from PBMCs, collected around atezolizumab (anti-PD-L1) treatment. The gene calls are TRBV11-3 and TRBJ2-4; 8 nucleotides line up with TRBD1. As DNA, the CDR3 is TGTGCCAGCAGCGTCGAGGACAGGGTAATAGACATTCAGTACTTC. Its translation is CASSVEDRVIDIQYF.